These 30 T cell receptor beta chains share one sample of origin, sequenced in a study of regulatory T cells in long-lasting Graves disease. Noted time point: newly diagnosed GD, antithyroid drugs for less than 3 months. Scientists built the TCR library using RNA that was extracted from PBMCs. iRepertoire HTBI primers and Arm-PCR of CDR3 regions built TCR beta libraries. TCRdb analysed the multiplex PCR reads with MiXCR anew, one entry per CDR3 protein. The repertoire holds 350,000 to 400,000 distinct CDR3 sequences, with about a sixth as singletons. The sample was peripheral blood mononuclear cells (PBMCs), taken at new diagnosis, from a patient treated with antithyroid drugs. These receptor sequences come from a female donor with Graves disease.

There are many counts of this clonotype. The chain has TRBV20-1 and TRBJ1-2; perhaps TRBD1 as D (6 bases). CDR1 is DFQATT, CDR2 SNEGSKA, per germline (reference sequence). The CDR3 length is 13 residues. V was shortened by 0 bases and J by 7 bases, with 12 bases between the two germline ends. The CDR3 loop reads CSARDEGGFGYTF. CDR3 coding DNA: TGCAGTGCTAGAGATGAGGGGGGCTTTGGCTACACCTTC.

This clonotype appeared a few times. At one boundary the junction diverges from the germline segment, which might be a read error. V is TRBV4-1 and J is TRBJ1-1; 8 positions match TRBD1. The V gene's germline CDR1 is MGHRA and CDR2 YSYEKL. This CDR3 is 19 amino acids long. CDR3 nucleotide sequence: TGCGCCACCAGCAATAATCCGGGACAGGTGGGGAGGAGGAACACTGAAGCTTTCTTT. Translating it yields CATSNNPGQVGRRNTEAFF.

CDR3 in DNA: TGTGCCAGCAGCAAACCTCCCGGGACTGCGCGGGGGGGCCAACGGGAGACCCAGTACTTC. Translation: CASSKPPGTARGGQRETQYF. This rearrangement joins TRBV6-1 to TRBJ2-5; 9 bases fit TRBD2. CDR3 size: 20 residues. V lost 6 bases, J lost 5 bases, and 25 bases stayed unmatched. Germline V gene lookup returns CDR1 MNHNS and CDR2 SASEGT.

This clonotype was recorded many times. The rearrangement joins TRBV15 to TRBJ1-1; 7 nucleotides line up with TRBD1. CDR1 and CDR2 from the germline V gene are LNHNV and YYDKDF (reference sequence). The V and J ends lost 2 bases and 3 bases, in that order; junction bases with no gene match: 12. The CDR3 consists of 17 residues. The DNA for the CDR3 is TGTGCCACCAGCAGAAGCCTGACAGGGCCGAAGGACACTGAAGCTTTCTTT. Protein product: CATSRSLTGPKDTEAFF.

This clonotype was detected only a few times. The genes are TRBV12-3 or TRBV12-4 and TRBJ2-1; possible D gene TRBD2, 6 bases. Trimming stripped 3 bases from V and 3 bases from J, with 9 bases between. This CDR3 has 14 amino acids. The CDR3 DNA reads TGTGCCAGCAGTTTTCGGACTATCTACAATGAGCAGTTCTTC. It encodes CASSFRTIYNEQFF.

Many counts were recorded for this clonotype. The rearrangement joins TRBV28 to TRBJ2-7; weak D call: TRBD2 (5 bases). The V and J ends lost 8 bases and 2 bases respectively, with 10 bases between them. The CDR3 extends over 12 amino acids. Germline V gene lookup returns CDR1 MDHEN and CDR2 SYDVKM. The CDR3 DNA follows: TGTGCCAGCGTTGGAGGACCCTACGAGCAGTACTTC. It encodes CASVGGPYEQYF.

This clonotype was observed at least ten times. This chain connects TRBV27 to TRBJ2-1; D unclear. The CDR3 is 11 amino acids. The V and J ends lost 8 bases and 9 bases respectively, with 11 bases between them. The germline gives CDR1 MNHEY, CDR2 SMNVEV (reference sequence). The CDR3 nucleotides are TGTGCCAGCTACTACGGGCCTGAGCAGTTCTTC. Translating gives CASYYGPEQFF.

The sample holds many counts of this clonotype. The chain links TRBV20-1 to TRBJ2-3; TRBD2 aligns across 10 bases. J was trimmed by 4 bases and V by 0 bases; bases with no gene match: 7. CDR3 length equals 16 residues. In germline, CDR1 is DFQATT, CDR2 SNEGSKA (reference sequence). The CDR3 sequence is CSARDVLAGVADTQYF. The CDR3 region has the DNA TGCAGTGCTAGAGACGTGCTAGCGGGAGTTGCAGATACGCAGTATTTT.

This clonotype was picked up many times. The CDR3 here is CASSPGLAGGQETQYF. The CDR3 region has the DNA TGCGCCAGCAGCCCGGGACTAGCGGGGGGCCAAGAGACCCAGTACTTC. The chain combines TRBV5-1 with TRBJ2-5, with TRBD2 matching 15 bases. CDR3 length: 16 amino acids. V was clipped by 4 bases and J by 1 base; unmatched bases: 2. Germline CDR1 SGHRS, CDR2 YFSETQ.

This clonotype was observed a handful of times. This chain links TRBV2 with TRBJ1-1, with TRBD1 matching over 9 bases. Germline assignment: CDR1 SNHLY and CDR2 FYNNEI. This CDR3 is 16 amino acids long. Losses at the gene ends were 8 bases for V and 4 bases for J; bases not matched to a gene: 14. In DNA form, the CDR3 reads TGTGCCAGCGGCCGTCAGCCGACAGGGGGGAGCACTGAAGCTTTCTTT. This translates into CASGRQPTGGSTEAFF.

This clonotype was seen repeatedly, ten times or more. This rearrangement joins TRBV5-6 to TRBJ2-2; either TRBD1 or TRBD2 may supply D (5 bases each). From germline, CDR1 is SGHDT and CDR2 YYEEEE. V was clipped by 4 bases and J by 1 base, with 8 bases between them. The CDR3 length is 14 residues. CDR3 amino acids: CASSGGQNTGELFF. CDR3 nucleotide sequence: TGTGCCAGCAGCGGAGGACAGAACACCGGGGAGCTGTTTTTT.

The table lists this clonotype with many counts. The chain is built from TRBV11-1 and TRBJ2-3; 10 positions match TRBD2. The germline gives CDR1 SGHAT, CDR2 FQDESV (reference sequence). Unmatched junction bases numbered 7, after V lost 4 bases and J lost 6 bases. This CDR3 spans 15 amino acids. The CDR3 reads CASSSTSGATDTQYF. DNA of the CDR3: TGTGCCAGCAGCTCCACTAGCGGGGCGACGGATACGCAGTATTTT. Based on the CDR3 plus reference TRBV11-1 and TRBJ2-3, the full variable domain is EAEVAQSPRYKITEKSQAVAFWCDPISGHATLYWYRQILGQGPELLVQFQDESVVDDSQLPKDRFSAERLKGVDSTLKIQPAELGDSAMYLCASSSTSGATDTQYFGPGTRLTVL.

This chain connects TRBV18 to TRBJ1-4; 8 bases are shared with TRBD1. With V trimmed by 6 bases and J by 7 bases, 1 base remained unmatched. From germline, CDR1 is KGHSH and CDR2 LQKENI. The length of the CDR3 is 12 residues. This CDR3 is CASSDRVEKLFF. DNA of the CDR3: TGTGCCAGCTCGGACAGGGTTGAAAAACTGTTTTTT.

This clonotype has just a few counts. In DNA form, the CDR3 reads TGTGCCATCAGTAGTTTGGGGGAGCTGTTTTTT. Translating gives CAISSLGELFF. The chain links TRBV10-3 to TRBJ2-2; D unresolved. Per germline, CDR1 ENHRY and CDR2 SYGVKD. The CDR3 extends over 11 amino acids. V was shortened by 5 bases and J by 8 bases, with 6 bases between the two germline ends.

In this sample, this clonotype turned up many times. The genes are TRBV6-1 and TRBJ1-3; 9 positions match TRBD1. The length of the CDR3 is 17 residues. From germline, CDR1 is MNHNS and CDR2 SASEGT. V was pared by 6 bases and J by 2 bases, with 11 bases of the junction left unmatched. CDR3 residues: CASRQRTGAGPGNTIYF. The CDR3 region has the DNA TGTGCCAGCAGGCAAAGGACAGGGGCAGGACCTGGAAACACCATATATTTT.

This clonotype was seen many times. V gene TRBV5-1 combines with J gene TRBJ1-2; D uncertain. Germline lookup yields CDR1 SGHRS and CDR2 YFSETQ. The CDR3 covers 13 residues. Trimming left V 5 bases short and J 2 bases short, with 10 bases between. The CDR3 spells CASSDGQNYGYTF. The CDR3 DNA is TGCGCCAGCAGTGATGGGCAGAACTATGGCTACACCTTC.

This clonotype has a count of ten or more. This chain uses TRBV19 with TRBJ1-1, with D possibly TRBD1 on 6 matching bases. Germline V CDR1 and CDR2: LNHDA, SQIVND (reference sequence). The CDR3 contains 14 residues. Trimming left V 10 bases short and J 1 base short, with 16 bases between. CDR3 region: CATLPEGENTEAFF. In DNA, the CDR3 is TGTGCCACCCTACCTGAGGGGGAGAACACTGAAGCTTTCTTT. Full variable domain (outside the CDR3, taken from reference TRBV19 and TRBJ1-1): DGGITQSPKYLFRKEGQNVTLSCEQNLNHDAMYWYRQDPGQGLRLIYYSQIVNDFQKGDIAEGYSVSREKKESFPLTVTSAQKNPTAFYLCATLPEGENTEAFFGQGTRLTVV.

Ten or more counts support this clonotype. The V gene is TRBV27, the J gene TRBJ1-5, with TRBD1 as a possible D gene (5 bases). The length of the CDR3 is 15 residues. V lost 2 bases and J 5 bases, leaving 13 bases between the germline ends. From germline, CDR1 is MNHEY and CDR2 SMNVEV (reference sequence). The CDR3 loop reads CASSLAEGPHQPQHF. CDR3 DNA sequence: TGTGCCAGCAGTTTAGCGGAGGGGCCGCATCAGCCCCAGCATTTT.

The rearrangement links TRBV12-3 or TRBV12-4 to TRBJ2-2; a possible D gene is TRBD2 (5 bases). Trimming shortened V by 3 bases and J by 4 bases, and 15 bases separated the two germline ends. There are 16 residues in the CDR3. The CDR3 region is CASSLASSGVTGELFF. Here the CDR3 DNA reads TGTGCCAGCAGTTTGGCTAGCAGTGGAGTCACCGGGGAGCTGTTTTTT.

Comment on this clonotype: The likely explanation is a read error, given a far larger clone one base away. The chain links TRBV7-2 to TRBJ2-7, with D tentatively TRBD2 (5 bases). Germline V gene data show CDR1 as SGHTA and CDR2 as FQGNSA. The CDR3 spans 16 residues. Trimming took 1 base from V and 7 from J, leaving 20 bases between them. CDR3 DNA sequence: TGTGCCAGCAGCTTAGATCCGGGATCCTCCTACAATGAGCAGTACTTC. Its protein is CASSLDPGSSYNEQYF. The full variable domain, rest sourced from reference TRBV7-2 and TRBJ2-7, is GAGVSQSPSNKVTEKGKDVELRCDPISGHTALYWYRQSLGQGLEFLIYFQGNSAPDKSGLPSDRFSAERTGGSVSTLTIQRTQQEDSAVYLCASSLDPGSSYNEQYFGPGTRLTVT.

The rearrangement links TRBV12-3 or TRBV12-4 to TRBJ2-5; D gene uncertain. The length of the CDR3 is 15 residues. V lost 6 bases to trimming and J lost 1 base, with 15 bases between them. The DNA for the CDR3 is TGTGCCAGCAGCTCCCTCGGGCTGGGCCAAGAGACCCAGTACTTC. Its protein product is CASSSLGLGQETQYF.

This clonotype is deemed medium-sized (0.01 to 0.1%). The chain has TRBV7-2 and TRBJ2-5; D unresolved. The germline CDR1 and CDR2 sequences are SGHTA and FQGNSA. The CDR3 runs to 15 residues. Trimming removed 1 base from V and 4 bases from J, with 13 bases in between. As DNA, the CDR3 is TGTGCCAGCAGCTTAGGTGCCACTTTTAGAGAGACCCAGTACTTC. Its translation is CASSLGATFRETQYF. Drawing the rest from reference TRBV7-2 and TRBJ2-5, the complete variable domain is GAGVSQSPSNKVTEKGKDVELRCDPISGHTALYWYRQSLGQGLEFLIYFQGNSAPDKSGLPSDRFSAERTGGSVSTLTIQRTQQEDSAVYLCASSLGATFRETQYFGPGTRLLVL.

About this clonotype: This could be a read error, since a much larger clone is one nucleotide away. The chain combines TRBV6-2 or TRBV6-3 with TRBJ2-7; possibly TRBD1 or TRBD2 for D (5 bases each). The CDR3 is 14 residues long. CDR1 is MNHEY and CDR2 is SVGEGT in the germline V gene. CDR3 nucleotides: TGTACCAGCAGTTACCACGGGACCAATTACGAGCAGTACTTC. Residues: CTSSYHGTNYEQYF.

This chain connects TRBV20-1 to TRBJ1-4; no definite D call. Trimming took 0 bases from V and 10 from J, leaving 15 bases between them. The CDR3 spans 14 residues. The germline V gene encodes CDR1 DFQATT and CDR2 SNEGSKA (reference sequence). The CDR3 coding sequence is TGCAGTGCTAGAGATCGGGCGGGTATGGGAAAACTGTTTTTT. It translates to CSARDRAGMGKLFF.

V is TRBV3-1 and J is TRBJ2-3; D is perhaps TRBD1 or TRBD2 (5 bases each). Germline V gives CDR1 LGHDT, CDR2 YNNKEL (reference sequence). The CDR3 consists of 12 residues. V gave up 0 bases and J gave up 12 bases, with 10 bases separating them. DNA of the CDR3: TGTGCCAGCAGCCAAGATAGGGGACGCCAGTATTTT. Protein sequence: CASSQDRGRQYF.

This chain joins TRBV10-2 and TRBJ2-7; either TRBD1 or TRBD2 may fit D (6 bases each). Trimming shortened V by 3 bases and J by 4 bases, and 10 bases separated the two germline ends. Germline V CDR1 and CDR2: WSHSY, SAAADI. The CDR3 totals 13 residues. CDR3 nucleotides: TGCGCCAGCAGTGATGGGGGGCTATACGAGCAGTACTTC. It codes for CASSDGGLYEQYF.

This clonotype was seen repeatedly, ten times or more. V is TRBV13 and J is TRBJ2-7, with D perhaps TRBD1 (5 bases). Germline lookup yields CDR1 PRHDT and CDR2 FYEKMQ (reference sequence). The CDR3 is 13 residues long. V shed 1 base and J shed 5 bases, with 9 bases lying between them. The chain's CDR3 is CASSLVGHDEQYF. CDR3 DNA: TGTGCCAGCAGCTTAGTCGGACATGACGAGCAGTACTTC.

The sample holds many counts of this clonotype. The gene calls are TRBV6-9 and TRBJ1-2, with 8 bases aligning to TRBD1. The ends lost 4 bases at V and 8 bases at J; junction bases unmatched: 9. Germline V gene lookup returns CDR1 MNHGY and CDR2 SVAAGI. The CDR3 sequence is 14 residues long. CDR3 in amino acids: CASSSGTGLGGYTF. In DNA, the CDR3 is TGTGCCAGCAGTTCGGGGACAGGACTCGGAGGCTACACCTTC.

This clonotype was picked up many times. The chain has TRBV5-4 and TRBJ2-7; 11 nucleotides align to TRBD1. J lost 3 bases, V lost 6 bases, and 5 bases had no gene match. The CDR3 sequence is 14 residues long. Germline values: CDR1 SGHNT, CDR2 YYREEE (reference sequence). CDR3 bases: TGTGCCAGCACCTCCGGGACAGGGGGCTACGAGCAGTACTTC. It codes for CASTSGTGGYEQYF.

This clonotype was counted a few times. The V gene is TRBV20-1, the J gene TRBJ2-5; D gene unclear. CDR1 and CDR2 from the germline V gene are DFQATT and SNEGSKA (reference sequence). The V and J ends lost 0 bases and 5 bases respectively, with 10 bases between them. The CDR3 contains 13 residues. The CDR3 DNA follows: TGCAGTGCTAGAGATGGGGTGGGGGAGACCCAGTACTTC. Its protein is CSARDGVGETQYF.